This T cell receptor beta chain was sequenced for a study of response to subunit inactivated influenza vaccine (dated by TCRdb to 2017 to 2018). Study-wide context: The study used deep quantitative T cell receptor repertoire profiling to track responses to a trivalent subunit inactivated influenza vaccine. Overall study results and their limits: It was suggested by the authors that each seasonal influenza vaccination may recruit only a limited number of new T cells.

From its cysteine to its phenylalanine, the CDR3 spans 16 amino acids. Only CDR3 DNA remains: 48 bases, in frame from the first base. V is pared back by 11 bases and J by 3 bases, with 25 bases lying between the germline termini. The germline V gene specifies MNHEY as CDR1 and SVGAGI as CDR2. Libraries were built with RT-PCR. Sequencing instrument: Illumina HiSeq 2500. Using fastp trimming at Q25 and MiXCR clonotype assembly, TCRdb reanalyzed the public sequencing data and kept in-frame beta chains. Each entry merges the rows of one CDR3 protein and shows their most common DNA and genes. The sample profile shows about 800,000 distinct CDR3 sequences; about 20% of them were found once. The ten largest clones represent 10% of the sample. About this clonotype: It lacks a known antigen. No base-level quality is on record; no much larger clone is a single base apart.

The TCR comes from a man aged 45-65 years who received an inactivated influenza vaccine. Donor details come from another sample of the same person, matched by shared clones. The sequences come from PBMCs from blood, collected more than 4 days after vaccination. The rearranged chain carries TRBV6-5 and TRBJ1-1; a tentative D match to TRBD1 spans 5 bases. The CDR3 region reads CASSYSTPGFDTEAFF. The nucleotides are TGTGCCTCCAGTTACTCGACGCCAGGGTTTGACACTGAAGCTTTCTTT.